This TCR beta chain was obtained from a study of cytomegalovirus exposure and HLA in healthy donors (dated by TCRdb to 2016 to 2017). Study-wide context: In an earlier analysis of approximately 640 of the donors, 276 Gb of sequence data and some 120 million unique TCR beta sequences from about 190 million T cells were reported. Approximately 310 gigabases of sequencing data and around 90 million unique TCR sequences made up an early release that covered approximately 650 HLA-typed donors. Of the 300 to 400 genotyped donors, approximately 80% fell in the genetic ancestry cluster associated with self-reported Caucasian donors. The study was designed to test whether signatures of past pathogen exposure could be identified by cataloging public T cell receptors. The T cell repertoires of 666 subjects were profiled by immunosequencing and related to cytomegalovirus serostatus. In addition to the first cohort of around 670 subjects, a separate validation cohort of approximately 130 different subjects was used. To predict cytomegalovirus infection status, the study combined high-throughput TCR immunosequencing, statistical association of individual TCRs with disease status, and machine learning. A later analysis re-analyzed previously published TCR beta repertoires from 650 to 800 donors and added high-resolution HLA genotyping to study TCR occurrence patterns. The later analysis used no new phenotypic data to find candidate immune exposures, relying instead on TCR beta sequences and their occurrence across donors. In an earlier analysis of roughly 600 of the donors, high-throughput TCR beta sequencing was used to judge whether each TCR beta V gene segment behaved as functional or pseudogenic. Donor age, sex, ethnicity and CMV serostatus were compiled together with the repertoire data. Genome-wide SNP genotypes for about three fifths of the 666 donors were used in a later genetic analysis, which treated that subset as a discovery cohort. All discovery cohort repertoires had been generated on a single sequencing platform. Both class I and class II loci were covered by HLA typing, at four-digit resolution. Typing coverage varied by locus: roughly 620-640 donors for A, B, C, DRB1 and DQB1; approximately 520 for DQA1; around 610 for DPA1; approximately 470 for DPB1. Four or five DR-DQ haplotypes were handled as single units for association and clustering because linkage in the cohort was strong. Across about 380 genotyped donors of the cohort, an average of about 240,000 unique TCR beta nucleotide sequences per donor were sequenced, and roughly 20% of those sequences were non-productive. What the authors observed across the whole study: At a false discovery rate of 0.05, a later analysis linked 15,000 to 20,000 TCR beta sequences to specific HLA alleles. The classifier was reported to diagnose cytomegalovirus status with high specificity and sensitivity in both the original cohort and the validation cohort. The earlier analysis of approximately 540 of the donors excluded some 15 rarely observed V segments, including chromosome 9 orphons, because counts were too low. A cluster of highly shared sequence variants was judged likely to represent a technical artifact of the sequencing pipeline. A further reported finding was that TCR beta sequences accurately predicted the HLA-A and HLA-B alleles for most subjects in the first cohort. In vitro tests confirmed that a few of the cytomegalovirus-associated TCR beta chains recognize cytomegalovirus antigens. Assigning TCR associations to individual alleles was difficult when HLA alleles, especially DR and DQ, strongly co-occurred. According to a later analysis, parvovirus B19, influenza, CMV and Epstein-Barr virus appeared linked to several top co-occurrence clusters. A later analysis found that most CMV-associated TCR beta chains appeared HLA-restricted, with HLA associations seemingly driven largely by CMV exposure. In an earlier analysis of more than 450 of the donors, most TCR beta V segments were observed in productive rearrangements about 90% or about 30% of the time, broadly matching IMGT annotations. It was suggested by the authors that the approach could potentially be generalized to other disease states and immunological phenotypes. Across donors, most TCR sequences were observed very rarely, whereas some public TCRs were present in many individuals. The study listed 164 TCR beta chains as associated with cytomegalovirus. Sequencing depth was assumed to be roughly uniform across donors in the presence/absence analyses, though that assumption may not hold. In a later analysis, TCR association rates were found to vary across HLA loci, with the most associated TCRs seen for DRB1 alleles and the fewest for HLA-C alleles. An association between a missense DCLRE1C variant and V-gene and J-gene trimming of TCR beta chains was found in a later genetic analysis and replicated in an independent cohort. Some IMGT-functional V segments, including TRBV6-2 and TRBV6-3, could not be distinguished by the 87-base-pair reads and were therefore excluded. Compared with the approximately 670-donor mean, donors in an Asian-associated ancestry cluster had fewer N-insertions in productive TCRs, according to a later genetic analysis. Compared with equally common non-associated chains, HLA-associated TCR beta chains in a later analysis were more clonally expanded and had lower generation probabilities. This cohort had only TCR beta chains sequenced, and the lack of alpha or paired-chain data limited which features could be detected. Immune exposure information for the cohort was limited to CMV serostatus. Because HLA typing was unavailable for some donors at each locus, only the typed subset was used in association tests. Linkage disequilibrium might explain the correlated functional status among segregating V segments, but an unknown experimental factor could not be excluded.

Trimming at the junction amounts to 0 bases on V and 0 bases on J, and the germline ends lie 9 bases apart. There are 16 amino acids in the CDR3, from cysteine to phenylalanine inclusive. The CDR3 DNA has 48 bases and is translated from base 1. Taken from the germline V gene, the CDR1 and CDR2 loops are MRHNA and SNTAGT. To note about this clone: This receptor's antigen is unknown. Per-base qualities were not stored, and no clone one base away is much larger.

The cohort was made up of 500 to 800 healthy bone marrow donors. At the time of sampling, all cohort members were nominally healthy, though unrecorded immune exposures were likely present. The donor tested CMV seronegative and was one of the 352 seronegative cohort members. Each donor provided a peripheral blood sample, and peripheral blood mononuclear cells were used for TCR beta sequencing. Genomic DNA was extracted from the blood cell samples with the Qiagen DNeasy Blood Extraction Kit. Library construction relied on the immunoSEQ multiplex PCR assay. The multiplex PCR relied on a mix of 60 forward primers for TCR Vbeta segments and 13 reverse primers for TCR Jbeta segments. The CDR3 region of rearranged TCR beta genes was amplified from genomic DNA by a multiplex PCR assay. Amplified TCR beta libraries were sequenced as 87-base-pair reads on the Illumina HiSeq System. Under the source paper's analysis protocol: A later analysis tallied 80 million to 95 million unique TCR beta chains across the 666 repertoires, and about 12 million of those chains were shared by two or more donors. Raw reads were error-corrected and collapsed into unique sequences with a nearest-neighbor algorithm that merged closely related sequences to remove PCR and sequencing errors. CDR3 sequences were aligned to IMGT reference sequences to assign V, D and J gene segments. For a sequence to be retained, at least a six-nucleotide match to both a V gene segment and a J gene segment was required. A rearrangement was called productive if the CDR3 had no stop codons and remained in frame with V and J, and every other rearrangement was called non-productive. Following IMGT convention, CDR3 was defined as the stretch from the second conserved V-encoded cysteine up to the conserved J-encoded phenylalanine. The earlier analysis of 500 to 650 of the donors excluded any sequence lacking an unambiguous match to a single V gene segment. In an earlier analysis of several hundred of the donors, V segments were called functional above 56.7% productive rearrangements and were called segregating when the between-donor standard deviation exceeded 5%. To diagnose cytomegalovirus status from the catalog of TCR beta chain sequences, a statistical classification framework was built. A later analysis assigned V and J genes by comparing TCR nucleotide sequences with IMGT/GENE-DB human TR gene sequences. In a later analysis, CDR3 sequences and most-parsimonious VDJ recombination scenarios were assigned using the TCRdist pipeline. In a later analysis, each TCR beta chain was defined by its CDR3 amino acid sequence together with its V-gene family, and reads without a unique V-gene family were excluded. A later analysis removed 592 highly shared, low-generation-probability nucleotide sequences to deal with suspected cross-contamination and a sequencing artifact. For each public chain, a later analysis derived a clonal expansion index from normalized ranks of inferred template counts within each repertoire. A later analysis computed generation probabilities with a VDJ recombination model fitted to out-of-frame rearrangements, and checked the results against IGoR. In a later analysis, hypergeometric tests were used to score TCR-TCR, TCR-HLA and TCR-CMV co-occurrence, with a repertoire-size bias correction applied to TCR pairs. In a later analysis, false discovery rates were estimated by permuting HLA or CMV assignments 20 times. In a later analysis, co-occurring TCRs were grouped using DBSCAN, and TCRdist sequence similarity was added for clustering within HLA-allele-positive subsets. Repertoires with fewer than 30,000 or more than 120,000 public chains, plus five repertoires with anomalous nucleotide sharing, were excluded from co-occurrence clustering. TCRdb carries this immuneACCESS record with in-frame sequences only. Its versions omit some clonotypes, under half of them owing to an unresolved V gene in the studies checked, with the rest unexplained. That table is the source of V, J and clone size, and D and trimming were worked out from the DNA. Counted in this sample were roughly 100,000 clones; 65% to 85% of them appeared once. Jointly, the top ten make up around 5.3% of the sample.

Material for sequencing was PBMCs. The TCR sequence derives from a male donor in good health and CMV-seronegative. Recombination connected TRBV6-4 to TRBJ2-1; the D gene is possibly TRBD2, with 6 bases matching. The DNA reads TGTGCCAGCAGTGACTCTGGGGGGAGCTCCTACAATGAGCAGTTCTTC. It translates to CASSDSGGSSYNEQFF.